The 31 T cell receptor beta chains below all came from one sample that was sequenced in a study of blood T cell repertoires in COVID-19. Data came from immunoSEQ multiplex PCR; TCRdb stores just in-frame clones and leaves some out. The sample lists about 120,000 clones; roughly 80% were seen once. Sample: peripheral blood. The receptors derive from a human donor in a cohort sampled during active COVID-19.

As DNA, the CDR3 is TGTGCCAGCAGTTTGAAAGGACAGGGTCGAGGATATGGCTACACCTTC. Its translation is CASSLKGQGRGYGYTF. The chain couples TRBV27 to TRBJ1-2; 8 bases align to TRBD1. CDR1 is MNHEY and CDR2 is SMNVEV in the germline V gene (reference sequence). Trimming cost V 3 bases and J 5 bases; bases outside gene matches: 11. The CDR3 extends over 16 amino acids.

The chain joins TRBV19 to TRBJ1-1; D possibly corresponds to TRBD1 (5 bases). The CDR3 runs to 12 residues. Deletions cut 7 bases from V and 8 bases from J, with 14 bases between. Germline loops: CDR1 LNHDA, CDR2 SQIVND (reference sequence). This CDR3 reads CASKDRRQEAFF. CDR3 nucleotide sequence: TGTGCCAGTAAAGACAGAAGGCAGGAAGCTTTCTTT. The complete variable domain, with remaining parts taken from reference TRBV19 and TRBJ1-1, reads DGGITQSPKYLFRKEGQNVTLSCEQNLNHDAMYWYRQDPGQGLRLIYYSQIVNDFQKGDIAEGYSVSREKKESFPLTVTSAQKNPTAFYLCASKDRRQEAFFGQGTRLTVV.

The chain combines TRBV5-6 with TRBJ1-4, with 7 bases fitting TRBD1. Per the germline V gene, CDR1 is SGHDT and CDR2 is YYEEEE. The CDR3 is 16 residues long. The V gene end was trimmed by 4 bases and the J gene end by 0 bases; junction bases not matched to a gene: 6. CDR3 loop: CASSPTGFATNEKLFF. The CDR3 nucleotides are TGTGCCAGCAGCCCGACAGGGTTTGCAACTAATGAAAAACTGTTTTTT.

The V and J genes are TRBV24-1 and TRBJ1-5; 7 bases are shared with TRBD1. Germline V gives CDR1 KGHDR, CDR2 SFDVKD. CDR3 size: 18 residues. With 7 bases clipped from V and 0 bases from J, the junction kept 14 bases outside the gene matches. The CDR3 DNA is TGTGCCACCAGGTCTCTGGGCAGGGGGGCTTATAGCAATCAGCCCCAGCATTTT. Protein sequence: CATRSLGRGAYSNQPQHF.

The CDR3 DNA sequence: TGTGCCAGCAGCTCCAGGGATAATGAAAAACTGTTTTTT. Encoded protein: CASSSRDNEKLFF. J is TRBJ1-4 and V is TRBV11-2, with D possibly being TRBD1 (5 bases). The V end was cut by 4 bases, the J end by 4 bases, with 7 bases between. Germline CDR1 and CDR2: SGHAT and FQNNGV. This CDR3 has 13 residues.

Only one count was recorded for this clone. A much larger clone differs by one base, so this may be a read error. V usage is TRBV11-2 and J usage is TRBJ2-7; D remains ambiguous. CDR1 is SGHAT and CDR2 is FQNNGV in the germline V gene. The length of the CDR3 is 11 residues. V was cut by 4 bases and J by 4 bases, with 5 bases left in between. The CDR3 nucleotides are TGTGCCAGCAGCTCTAAGTACGAGCAGTACTTC. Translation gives CASSSKYEQYF.

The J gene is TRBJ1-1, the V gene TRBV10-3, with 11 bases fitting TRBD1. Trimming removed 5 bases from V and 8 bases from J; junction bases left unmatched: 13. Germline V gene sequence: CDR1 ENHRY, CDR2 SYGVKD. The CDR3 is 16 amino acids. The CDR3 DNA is TGTGCCATCAGTCCGGGATCTGGGACAGGGGGAATCGAAGCTTTCTTT. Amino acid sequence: CAISPGSGTGGIEAFF.

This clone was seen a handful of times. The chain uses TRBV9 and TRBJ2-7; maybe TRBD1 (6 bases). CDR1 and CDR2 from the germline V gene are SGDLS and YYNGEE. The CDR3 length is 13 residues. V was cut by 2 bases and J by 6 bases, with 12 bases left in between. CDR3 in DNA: TGTGCCAGCAGCGTCAGGGGTGACAGCGAGCAGTACTTC. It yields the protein CASSVRGDSEQYF. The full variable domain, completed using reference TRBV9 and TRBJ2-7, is DSGVTQTPKHLITATGQRVTLRCSPRSGDLSVYWYQQSLDQGLQFLIQYYNGEERAKGNILERFSAQQFPDLHSELNLSSLELGDSALYFCASSVRGDSEQYFGPGTRLTVT.

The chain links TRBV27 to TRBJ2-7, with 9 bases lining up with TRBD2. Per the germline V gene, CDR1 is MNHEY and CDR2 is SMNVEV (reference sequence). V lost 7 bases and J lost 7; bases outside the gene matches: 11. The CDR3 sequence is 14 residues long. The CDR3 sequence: CASKTGLAVGEQYF. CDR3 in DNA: TGTGCCAGCAAAACGGGACTAGCCGTGGGAGAGCAGTACTTC.

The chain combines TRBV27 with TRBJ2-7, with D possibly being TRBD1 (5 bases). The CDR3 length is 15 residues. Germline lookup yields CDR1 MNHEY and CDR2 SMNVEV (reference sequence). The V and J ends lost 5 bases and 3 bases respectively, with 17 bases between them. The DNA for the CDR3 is TGTGCCAGCAGTCCAGGGTGGACGGGCAACTACGAGCAGTACTTC. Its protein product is CASSPGWTGNYEQYF.

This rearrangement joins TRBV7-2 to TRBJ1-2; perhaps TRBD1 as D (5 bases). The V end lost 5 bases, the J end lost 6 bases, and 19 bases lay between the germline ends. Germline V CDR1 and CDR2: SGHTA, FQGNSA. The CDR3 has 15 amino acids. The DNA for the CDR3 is TGTGCCAGCAGCCCGTGGGGGGGAGAAATCAATGGCTACACCTTC. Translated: CASSPWGGEINGYTF.

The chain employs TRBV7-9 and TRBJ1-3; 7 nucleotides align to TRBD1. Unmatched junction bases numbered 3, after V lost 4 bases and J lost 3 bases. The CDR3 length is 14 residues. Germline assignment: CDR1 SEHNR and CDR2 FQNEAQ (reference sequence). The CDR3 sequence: CASSSYRGGNTIYF. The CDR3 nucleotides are TGTGCCAGCAGCTCGTACAGGGGTGGAAACACCATATATTTT.

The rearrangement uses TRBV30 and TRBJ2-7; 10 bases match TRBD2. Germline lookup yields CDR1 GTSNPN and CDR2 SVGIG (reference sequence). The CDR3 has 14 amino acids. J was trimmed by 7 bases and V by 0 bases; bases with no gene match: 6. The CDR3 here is CAWSVHPSGSEQYF. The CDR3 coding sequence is TGTGCCTGGAGTGTACACCCTAGCGGGAGTGAGCAGTACTTC. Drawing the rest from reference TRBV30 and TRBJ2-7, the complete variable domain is SQTIHQWPATLVQPVGSPLSLECTVEGTSNPNLYWYRQAAGRGLQLLFYSVGIGQISSEVPQNLSASRPQDRQFILSSKKLLLSDSGFYLCAWSVHPSGSEQYFGPGTRLTVT.

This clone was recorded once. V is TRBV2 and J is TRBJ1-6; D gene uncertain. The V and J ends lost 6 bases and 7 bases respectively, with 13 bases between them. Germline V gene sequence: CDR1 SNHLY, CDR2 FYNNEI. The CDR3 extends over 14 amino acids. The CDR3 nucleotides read TGTGCCAGCAGGGCCACATACTACAATTCACCCCTCCACTTT. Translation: CASRATYYNSPLHF.

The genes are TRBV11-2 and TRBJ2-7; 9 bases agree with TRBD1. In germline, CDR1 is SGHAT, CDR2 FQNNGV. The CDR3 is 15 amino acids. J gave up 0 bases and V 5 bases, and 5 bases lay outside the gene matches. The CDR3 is CASSGTGRSSYEQYF. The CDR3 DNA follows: TGTGCCAGCAGCGGGACAGGGAGAAGCTCCTACGAGCAGTACTTC.

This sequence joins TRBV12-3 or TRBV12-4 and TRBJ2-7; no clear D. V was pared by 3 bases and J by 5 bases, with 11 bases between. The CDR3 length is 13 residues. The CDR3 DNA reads TGTGCCAGCAGTTTGTCAGGCGTGGACGAGCAGTACTTC. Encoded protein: CASSLSGVDEQYF.

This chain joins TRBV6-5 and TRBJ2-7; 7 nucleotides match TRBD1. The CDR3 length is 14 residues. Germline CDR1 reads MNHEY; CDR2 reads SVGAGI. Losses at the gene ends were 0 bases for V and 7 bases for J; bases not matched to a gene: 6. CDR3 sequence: CASSYSRGGGEQYF. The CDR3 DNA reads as TGTGCCAGCAGTTACTCGAGAGGGGGCGGGGAGCAGTACTTC.

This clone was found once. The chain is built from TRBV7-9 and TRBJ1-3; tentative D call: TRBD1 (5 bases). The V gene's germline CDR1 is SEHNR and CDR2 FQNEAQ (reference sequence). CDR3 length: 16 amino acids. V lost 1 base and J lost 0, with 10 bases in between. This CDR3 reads CASSLEGLSSGNTIYF. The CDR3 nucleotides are TGTGCCAGCAGCTTAGAGGGGTTGAGCTCTGGAAACACCATATATTTT.

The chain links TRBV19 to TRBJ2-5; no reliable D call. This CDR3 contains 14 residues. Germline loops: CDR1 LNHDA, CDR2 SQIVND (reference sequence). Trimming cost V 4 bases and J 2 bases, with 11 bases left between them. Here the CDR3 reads CASSKVGPQETQYF. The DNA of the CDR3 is TGTGCCAGTAGTAAAGTTGGGCCTCAAGAGACCCAGTACTTC.

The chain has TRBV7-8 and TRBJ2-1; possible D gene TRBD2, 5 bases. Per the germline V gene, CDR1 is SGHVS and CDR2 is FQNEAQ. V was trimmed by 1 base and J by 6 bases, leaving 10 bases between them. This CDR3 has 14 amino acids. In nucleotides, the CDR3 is TGTGCCAGCAGCTTAGGGCTAGCCGGCAATGAGCAGTTCTTC. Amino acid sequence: CASSLGLAGNEQFF.

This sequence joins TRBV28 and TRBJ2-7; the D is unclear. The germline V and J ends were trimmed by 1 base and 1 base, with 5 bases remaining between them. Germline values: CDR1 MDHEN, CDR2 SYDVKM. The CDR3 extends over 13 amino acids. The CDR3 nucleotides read TGTGCCAGCAGTTTATCCCGTTCCTACGAGCAGTACTTC. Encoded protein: CASSLSRSYEQYF.

CDR3 loop: CASSLDSTQPQHF. Written as DNA, the CDR3 is TGCGCCAGCAGCTTGGACAGCACACAGCCCCAGCATTTT. The chain couples TRBV5-1 to TRBJ1-5; no clear D. Germline V gives CDR1 SGHRS, CDR2 YFSETQ. The CDR3 is 13 residues long. With 0 bases removed from V and 7 bases from J, the gap between germline ends came to 8 bases.

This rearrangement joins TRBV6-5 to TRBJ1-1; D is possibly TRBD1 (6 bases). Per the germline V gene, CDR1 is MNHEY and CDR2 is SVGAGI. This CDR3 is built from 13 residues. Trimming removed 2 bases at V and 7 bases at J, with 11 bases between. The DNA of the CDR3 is TGTGCCAGCAGTTACCAAGGACAGAGTGAAGCTTTCTTT. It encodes CASSYQGQSEAFF.

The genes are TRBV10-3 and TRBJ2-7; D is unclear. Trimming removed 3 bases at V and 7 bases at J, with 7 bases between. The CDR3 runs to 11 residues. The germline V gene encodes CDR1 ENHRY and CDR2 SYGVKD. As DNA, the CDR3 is TGTGCCATCAGTGATAGGAGTGAGCAGTACTTC. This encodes CAISDRSEQYF.

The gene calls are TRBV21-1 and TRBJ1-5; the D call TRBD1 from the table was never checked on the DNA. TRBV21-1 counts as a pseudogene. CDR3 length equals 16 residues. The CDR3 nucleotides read TGTGCCAGCAGCCCCAGAGGGACAGGTAGCAATCAGCCCCAGCATTTT. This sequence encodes CASSPRGTGSNQPQHF.

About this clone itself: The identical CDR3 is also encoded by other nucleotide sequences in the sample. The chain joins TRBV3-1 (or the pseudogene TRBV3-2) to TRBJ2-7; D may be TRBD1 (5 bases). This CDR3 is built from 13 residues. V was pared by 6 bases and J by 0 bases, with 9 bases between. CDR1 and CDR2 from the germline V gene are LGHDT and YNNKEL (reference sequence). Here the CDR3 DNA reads TGTGCCAGCAGTCCGGACACCTCCTACGAGCAGTACTTC. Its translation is CASSPDTSYEQYF.

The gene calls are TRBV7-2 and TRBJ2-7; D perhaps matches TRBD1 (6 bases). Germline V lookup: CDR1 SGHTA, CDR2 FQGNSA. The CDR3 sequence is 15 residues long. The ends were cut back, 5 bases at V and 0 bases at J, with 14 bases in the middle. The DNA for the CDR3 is TGTGCCAGCAGCCTGTGGACAGCCGTCTCCTACGAGCAGTACTTC. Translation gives CASSLWTAVSYEQYF. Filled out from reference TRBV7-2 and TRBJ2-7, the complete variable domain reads GAGVSQSPSNKVTEKGKDVELRCDPISGHTALYWYRQSLGQGLEFLIYFQGNSAPDKSGLPSDRFSAERTGGSVSTLTIQRTQQEDSAVYLCASSLWTAVSYEQYFGPGTRLTVT.

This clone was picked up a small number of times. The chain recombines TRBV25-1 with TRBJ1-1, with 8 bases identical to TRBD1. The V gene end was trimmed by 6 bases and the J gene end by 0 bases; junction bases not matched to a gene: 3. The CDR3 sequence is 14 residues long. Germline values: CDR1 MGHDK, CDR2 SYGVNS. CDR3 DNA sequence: TGTGCCAGCAGATCGGGACAGGTGAACACTGAAGCTTTCTTT. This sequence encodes CASRSGQVNTEAFF.

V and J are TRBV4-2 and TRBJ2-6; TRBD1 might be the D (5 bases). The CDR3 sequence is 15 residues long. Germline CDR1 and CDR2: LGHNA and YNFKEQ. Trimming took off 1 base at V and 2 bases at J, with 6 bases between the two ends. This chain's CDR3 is CASSQVGAGANVLTF. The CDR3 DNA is TGTGCCAGCAGCCAAGTAGGGGCTGGGGCCAACGTCCTGACTTTC.

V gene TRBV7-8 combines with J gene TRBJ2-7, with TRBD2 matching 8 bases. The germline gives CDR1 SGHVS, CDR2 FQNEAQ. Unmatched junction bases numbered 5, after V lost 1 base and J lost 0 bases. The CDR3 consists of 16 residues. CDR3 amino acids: CASSLENSGASYEQYF. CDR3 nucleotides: TGTGCCAGCAGCTTAGAGAATAGCGGGGCCTCCTACGAGCAGTACTTC. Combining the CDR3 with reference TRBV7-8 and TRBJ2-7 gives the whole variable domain GAGVSQSPRYKVAKRGQDVALRCDPISGHVSLFWYQQALGQGPEFLTYFQNEAQLDKSGLPSDRFFAERPEGSVSTLKIQRTQQEDSAVYLCASSLENSGASYEQYFGPGTRLTVT.

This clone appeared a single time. Written as DNA, the CDR3 is TGTGCCAGCAGGCCCGGGACAGGGGAGTCAGAGACCCAGTACTTC. It is translated as CASRPGTGESETQYF. The chain links TRBV6-6 to TRBJ2-5; 10 bases match TRBD1. The CDR3 contains 15 residues. CDR1 and CDR2 from the germline V gene are MNHNY and SVGAGI (reference sequence). V trimming: 6 bases; J trimming: 4 bases; junction bases outside the gene matches: 8.